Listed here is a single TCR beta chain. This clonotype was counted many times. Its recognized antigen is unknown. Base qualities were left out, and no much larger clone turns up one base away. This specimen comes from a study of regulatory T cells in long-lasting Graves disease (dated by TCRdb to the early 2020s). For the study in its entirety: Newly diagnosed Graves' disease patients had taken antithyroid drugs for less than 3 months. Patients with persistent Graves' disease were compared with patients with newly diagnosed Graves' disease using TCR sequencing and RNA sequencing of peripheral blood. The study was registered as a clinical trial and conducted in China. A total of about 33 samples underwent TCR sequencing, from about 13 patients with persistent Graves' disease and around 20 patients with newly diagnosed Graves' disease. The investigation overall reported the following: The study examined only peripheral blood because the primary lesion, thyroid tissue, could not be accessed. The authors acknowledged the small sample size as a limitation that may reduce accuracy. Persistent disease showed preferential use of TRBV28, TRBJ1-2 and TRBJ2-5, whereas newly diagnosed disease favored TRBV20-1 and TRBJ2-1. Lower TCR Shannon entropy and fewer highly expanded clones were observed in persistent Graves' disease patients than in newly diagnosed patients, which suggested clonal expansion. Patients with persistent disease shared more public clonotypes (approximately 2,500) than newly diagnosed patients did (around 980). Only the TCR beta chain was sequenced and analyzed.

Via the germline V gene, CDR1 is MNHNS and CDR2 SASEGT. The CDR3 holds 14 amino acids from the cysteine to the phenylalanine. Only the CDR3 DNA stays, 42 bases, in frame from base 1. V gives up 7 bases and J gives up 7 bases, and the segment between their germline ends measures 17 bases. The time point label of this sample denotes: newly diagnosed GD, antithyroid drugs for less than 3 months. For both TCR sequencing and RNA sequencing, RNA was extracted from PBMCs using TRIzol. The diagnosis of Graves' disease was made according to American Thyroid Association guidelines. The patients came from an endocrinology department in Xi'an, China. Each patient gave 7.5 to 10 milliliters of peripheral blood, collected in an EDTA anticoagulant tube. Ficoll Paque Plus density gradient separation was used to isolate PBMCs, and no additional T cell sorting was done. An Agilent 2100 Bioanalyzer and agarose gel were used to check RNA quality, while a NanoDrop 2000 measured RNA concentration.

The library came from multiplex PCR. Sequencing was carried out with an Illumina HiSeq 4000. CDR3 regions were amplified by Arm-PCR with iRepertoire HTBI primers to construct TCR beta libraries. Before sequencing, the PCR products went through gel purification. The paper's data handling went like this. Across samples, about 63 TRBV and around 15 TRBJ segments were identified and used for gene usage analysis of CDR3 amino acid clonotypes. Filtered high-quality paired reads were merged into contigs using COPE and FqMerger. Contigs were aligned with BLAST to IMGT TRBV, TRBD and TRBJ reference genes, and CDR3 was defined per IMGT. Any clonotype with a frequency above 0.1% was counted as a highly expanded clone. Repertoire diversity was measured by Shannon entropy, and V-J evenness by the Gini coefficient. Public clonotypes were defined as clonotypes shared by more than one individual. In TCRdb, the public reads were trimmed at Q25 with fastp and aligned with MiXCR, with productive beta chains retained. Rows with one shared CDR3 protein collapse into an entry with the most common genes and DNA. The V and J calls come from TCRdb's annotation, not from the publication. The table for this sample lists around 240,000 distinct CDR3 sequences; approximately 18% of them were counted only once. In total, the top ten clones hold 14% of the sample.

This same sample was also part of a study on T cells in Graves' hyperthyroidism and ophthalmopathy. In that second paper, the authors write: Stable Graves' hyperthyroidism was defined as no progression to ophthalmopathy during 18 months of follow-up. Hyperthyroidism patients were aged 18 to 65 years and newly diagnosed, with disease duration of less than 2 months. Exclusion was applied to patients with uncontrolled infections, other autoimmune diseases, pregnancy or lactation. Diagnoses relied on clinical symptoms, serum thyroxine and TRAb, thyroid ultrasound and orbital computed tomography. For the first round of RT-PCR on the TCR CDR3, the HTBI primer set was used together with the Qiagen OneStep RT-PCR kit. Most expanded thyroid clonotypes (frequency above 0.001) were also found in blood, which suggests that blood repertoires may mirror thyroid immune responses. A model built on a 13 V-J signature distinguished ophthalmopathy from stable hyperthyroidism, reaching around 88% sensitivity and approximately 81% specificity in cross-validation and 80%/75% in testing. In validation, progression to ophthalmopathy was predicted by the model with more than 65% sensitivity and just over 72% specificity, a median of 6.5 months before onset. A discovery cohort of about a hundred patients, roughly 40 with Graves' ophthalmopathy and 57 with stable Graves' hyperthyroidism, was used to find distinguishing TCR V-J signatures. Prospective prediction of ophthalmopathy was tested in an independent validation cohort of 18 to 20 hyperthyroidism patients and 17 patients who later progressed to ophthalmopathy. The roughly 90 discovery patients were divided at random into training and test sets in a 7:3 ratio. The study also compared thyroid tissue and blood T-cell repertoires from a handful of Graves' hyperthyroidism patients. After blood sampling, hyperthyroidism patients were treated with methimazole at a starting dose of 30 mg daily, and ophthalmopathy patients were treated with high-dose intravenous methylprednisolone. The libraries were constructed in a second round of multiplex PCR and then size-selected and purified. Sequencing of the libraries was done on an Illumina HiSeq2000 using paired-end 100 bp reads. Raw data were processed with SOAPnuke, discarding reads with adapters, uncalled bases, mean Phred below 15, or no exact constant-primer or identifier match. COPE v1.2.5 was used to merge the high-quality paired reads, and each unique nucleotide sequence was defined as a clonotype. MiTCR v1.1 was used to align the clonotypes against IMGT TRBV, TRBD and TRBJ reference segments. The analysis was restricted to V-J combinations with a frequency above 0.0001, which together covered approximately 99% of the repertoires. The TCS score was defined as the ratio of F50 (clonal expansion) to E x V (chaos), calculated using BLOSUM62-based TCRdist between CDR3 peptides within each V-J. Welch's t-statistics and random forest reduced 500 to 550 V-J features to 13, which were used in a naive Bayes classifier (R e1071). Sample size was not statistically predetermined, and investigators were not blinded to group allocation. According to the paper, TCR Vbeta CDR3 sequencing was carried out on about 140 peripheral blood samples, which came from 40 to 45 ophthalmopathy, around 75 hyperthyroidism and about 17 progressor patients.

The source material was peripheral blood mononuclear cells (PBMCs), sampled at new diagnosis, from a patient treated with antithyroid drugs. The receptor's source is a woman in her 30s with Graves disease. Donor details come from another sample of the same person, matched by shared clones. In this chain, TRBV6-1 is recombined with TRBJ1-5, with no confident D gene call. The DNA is TGTGCCAGCACCGAGACGCAGGCTGGGCAGCCCCAGCATTTT. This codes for CASTETQAGQPQHF.